This is a list of T cell receptor beta chains from one sample in a study of T cell changes during pregnancy in multiple sclerosis. Sequencing used immunoSEQ multiplex PCR; TCRdb keeps in-frame clones, though not all of them. Altogether fewer than 85,000 clones are present, about 95% being singletons, with the ten largest covering more than 0.85%. The sample in question was peripheral blood, obtained in the second trimester of pregnancy. Receptors were obtained from a female donor with multiple sclerosis, enrolled in a pregnancy study. The CDR3 runs from the conserved cysteine through the conserved F or W. A D gene is named only where the DNA matches it firmly. A clone size is listed for some rows: how often the clone was seen (once, few, many), or a class if it is expanded.

>.|.|TRBJ1-5|TRBV25-1
CASSEEDGKNNQPQHF
TGTGCCAGCAGTGAGGAGGACGGTAAGAATAATCAGCCCCAGCATTTT
>.|.|TRBJ2-1|TRBV9
CASSQGGGIYNEQFF
TGTGCCAGCAGCCAAGGGGGGGGAATCTACAATGAGCAGTTCTTC
>TRBD1|.|TRBJ2-2|TRBV19
CASSLGTGGAGGELFF
TGTGCCAGTAGTTTGGGGACAGGGGGCGCCGGCGGGGAGCTGTTTTTT
>.|.|TRBJ2-7|TRBV10-2
CASSPGYEQYF
TGCGCCAGCAGCCCAGGGTACGAGCAGTACTTC
>TRBD2|.|TRBJ2-2|TRBV5-1
CASSRTSVNTGELFF
TGCGCCAGCAGCCGGACTAGCGTGAACACCGGGGAGCTGTTTTTT
>TRBD1|.|TRBJ2-7|TRBV4-3
CASSQDPDRVYEQYF
TGCGCCAGCAGCCAAGATCCTGACAGGGTCTACGAGCAGTACTTC
>.|.|TRBJ2-1|TRBV5-1
CAFSSRYNEQFF
TGCGCCTTTAGCAGCCGCTACAATGAGCAGTTCTTC
>TRBD1|.|TRBJ2-2|TRBV7-8
CASSLATGQGAGELFF
TGTGCCAGCAGCTTAGCGACCGGGCAGGGGGCCGGGGAGCTGTTTTTT
>TRBD2|.|TRBJ2-5|TRBV9
CASSVGLAGDGETQYF
TGTGCCAGCAGCGTAGGATTAGCGGGAGACGGGGAGACCCAGTACTTC
>TRBD2|.|TRBJ2-7|TRBV19
CASSITRTSGQPNLHEQYF
TGTGCCAGTAGCATAACGAGGACTAGCGGGCAGCCTAATCTCCACGAGCAGTACTTC
>.|.|TRBJ1-3|TRBV7-9
CASSGSASYSGNTIYF
TGTGCCAGCAGCGGATCAGCGAGTTATTCTGGAAACACCATATATTTT
>TRBD2|.|TRBJ2-7|TRBV7-9
CASSLVAGVYEQYF
TGTGCCAGCAGCTTAGTAGCGGGAGTCTACGAGCAGTACTTC
>.|.|TRBJ1-4|TRBV27
CASSRSYNEKLFF
TGTGCCAGCAGCAGGTCTTATAATGAAAAACTGTTTTTT
>TRBD1|.|TRBJ2-1|TRBV2
CASSTGQGGNEQFF
TGTGCCAGCAGTACGGGACAGGGAGGCAATGAGCAGTTCTTC
>TRBD2|.|TRBJ2-1|TRBV9
CASGFSGRSGGNEQFF
TGTGCCAGCGGCTTTAGCGGGAGATCGGGTGGCAATGAGCAGTTCTTC
>TRBD1|.|TRBJ2-3|TRBV2
CASSDLTGVRDTQYF
TGTGCCAGCAGTGACCTAACAGGGGTGAGAGATACGCAGTATTTT
>TRBD1|.|TRBJ2-1|TRBV25-1
CASSSDRDRNLNEQFF
TGTGCCAGCAGTTCAGACCGGGACAGGAACTTGAATGAGCAGTTCTTC
>TRBD2|.|TRBJ2-4|TRBV5-1
CASSLGGTSGALAKNIQYF
TGCGCCAGCAGCTTGGGGGGGACTAGCGGGGCACTAGCCAAAAACATTCAGTACTTC
>.|.|TRBJ2-1|TRBV7-9
CASSFGDTVYNEQFF
TGTGCCAGCAGCTTCGGGGACACGGTCTACAATGAGCAGTTCTTC
>.|once|TRBJ1-1|TRBV7-9
CASRQMVAPTNTEAFF
TGTGCCAGCAGGCAGATGGTGGCCCCCACGAACACTGAAGCTTTCTTT
>.|.|TRBJ1-3|TRBV5-1
CASRESSGNTIYF
TGCGCCAGCCGGGAGAGCTCTGGAAACACCATATATTTT
>TRBD1|.|TRBJ1-1|TRBV5-6
CASSPRTGLTEAFF
TGTGCCAGCAGCCCCAGGACAGGCTTAACTGAAGCTTTCTTT
>.|.|TRBJ2-1|TRBV5-1
CASSLEGVWQFF
TGCGCCAGCAGCTTAGAAGGGGTTTGGCAGTTCTTC
>.|.|TRBJ2-3|TRBV12-5
CASGPAATDTQYF
TGTGCTAGTGGCCCCGCCGCGACAGATACGCAGTATTTT
>.|.|TRBJ2-3|TRBV4-1
CASSQVLTGRDTQYF
TGCGCCAGCAGCCAAGTTCTTACAGGGCGAGATACGCAGTATTTT
>.|.|TRBJ2-7|TRBV27
CASSLSFGYEQYF
TGTGCCAGCAGTTTATCTTTCGGCTACGAGCAGTACTTC
>TRBD1|few|TRBJ2-1|TRBV9
CASTRDSSYNEQFF
TGTGCCAGCACCCGGGACAGCTCCTACAATGAGCAGTTCTTC
>.|.|TRBJ2-7|TRBV6-5
CASSVDSSYEQYF
TGTGCCAGCAGTGTCGACAGTTCCTACGAGCAGTACTTC
>.|.|TRBJ1-5|TRBV19
CASGGRVNQPQHF
TGTGCCAGTGGTGGCAGGGTTAATCAGCCCCAGCATTTT
>.|.|TRBJ2-1|TRBV10-3
CAISSLNVPSFDGDNEQFF
TGTGCCATCAGTTCCTTAAATGTCCCCTCCTTCGACGGAGACAATGAGCAGTTCTTC
>.|.|TRBJ2-2|TRBV29-1
CSVVGGGYPGELFF
TGCAGCGTTGTTGGGGGAGGCTACCCCGGGGAGCTGTTTTTT
>.|.|TRBJ2-3|TRBV6-1
CASRPELGRTDTQYF
TGTGCCAGCAGGCCCGAACTTGGGAGGACAGATACGCAGTATTTT
>TRBD2|.|TRBJ2-2|TRBV27
CASSLSHTSVSNTGELFF
TGTGCCAGCAGTTTATCACACACTAGCGTCTCGAACACCGGGGAGCTGTTTTTT
>TRBD1|once|TRBJ2-2|TRBV19
CASSTPGTGGAGELFF
TGTGCCAGTAGTACTCCCGGGACAGGGGGTGCCGGGGAGCTGTTTTTT
>.|.|TRBJ2-7|TRBV30
CAWRTTHTYEQYF
TGTGCCTGGAGGACTACACACACCTACGAGCAGTACTTC
>.|.|TRBJ2-5|TRBV7-3
CASSLERMAGTQYF
TGTGCCAGCAGCTTAGAGCGGATGGCGGGGACCCAGTACTTC
>.|.|TRBJ1-2|TRBV27
CASSLFGTGANYGYTF
TGTGCCAGCAGTTTATTCGGGACGGGAGCTAACTATGGCTACACCTTC
>.|.|TRBJ2-2|TRBV6-5
CASSTSLDSTGELFF
TGTGCCAGCAGCACATCCCTGGACAGCACCGGGGAGCTGTTTTTT
>TRBD2|.|TRBJ2-1|TRBV2
CASRGGDSYNEQFF
TGTGCCAGCAGGGGAGGGGACTCTTACAATGAGCAGTTCTTC
>TRBD1|.|TRBJ1-3|TRBV7-9
CASSPGQGAGNTIYF
TGTGCCAGCAGCCCGGGACAGGGGGCTGGAAACACCATATATTTT
>TRBD2|.|TRBJ2-1|TRBV27
CASSYDGLAGHYNEQFF
TGTGCCAGCAGTTACGATGGACTAGCGGGGCACTACAATGAGCAGTTCTTC
>TRBD1|.|TRBJ2-1|TRBV4-1
CASSQDKGTGSSYNEQFF
TGCGCCAGCAGCCAAGACAAAGGGACAGGAAGCTCTTACAATGAGCAGTTCTTC
>TRBD1|.|TRBJ2-1|TRBV5-1
CASSTGQGGLAQFF
TGCGCCAGCAGCACCGGACAGGGAGGATTAGCGCAGTTCTTC
>TRBD1|.|TRBJ2-1|TRBV11-2
CASGVLTGAGGEQFF
TGTGCCAGCGGGGTATTGACAGGGGCGGGCGGCGAGCAGTTCTTC
>TRBD1|once|TRBJ1-2|TRBV6-6
CASSYKTGGDYGYTF
TGTGCCAGCAGTTACAAGACAGGGGGCGACTATGGCTACACCTTC
>TRBD1|.|TRBJ2-7|TRBV5-1
CASTPGTASNLISYEQYF
TGCGCCAGCACCCCAGGGACAGCCAGCAATCTGATTTCCTACGAGCAGTACTTC
>.|.|TRBJ2-7|TRBV13
CASSLFGGRVEQYF
TGTGCCAGCAGCCTCTTCGGGGGTCGGGTCGAGCAGTACTTC
>TRBD2|.|TRBJ2-4|TRBV11-2
CASSLERTSGSKNIQYF
TGTGCCAGCAGCTTAGAACGGACTAGCGGGTCCAAAAACATTCAGTACTTC
>.|.|TRBJ2-3|TRBV10-2
CASSDPPLALNTDTQYF
TGCGCCAGCAGTGATCCCCCTCTAGCGTTAAACACAGATACGCAGTATTTT
>TRBD1|.|TRBJ1-2|TRBV7-8
CASSSYPGQGNYGYTF
TGTGCCAGCAGCTCGTACCCGGGACAGGGGAACTATGGCTACACCTTC
>.|.|TRBJ2-2|TRBV28
CASSIQENTGELFF
TGTGCCAGCAGTATTCAGGAGAACACCGGGGAGCTGTTTTTT
>TRBD1|once|TRBJ1-5|TRBV19
CASSQTGIGNQPQHF
TGTGCCAGTAGCCAGACAGGGATTGGGAATCAGCCCCAGCATTTT
>.|once|TRBJ1-1|TRBV30
CAWSVLDTEAFF
TGTGCCTGGAGTGTACTGGACACTGAAGCTTTCTTT
>TRBD1|.|TRBJ2-1|TRBV5-1
CASSPHWPGGYNEQFF
TGCGCCAGCAGCCCCCACTGGCCAGGGGGCTACAATGAGCAGTTCTTC